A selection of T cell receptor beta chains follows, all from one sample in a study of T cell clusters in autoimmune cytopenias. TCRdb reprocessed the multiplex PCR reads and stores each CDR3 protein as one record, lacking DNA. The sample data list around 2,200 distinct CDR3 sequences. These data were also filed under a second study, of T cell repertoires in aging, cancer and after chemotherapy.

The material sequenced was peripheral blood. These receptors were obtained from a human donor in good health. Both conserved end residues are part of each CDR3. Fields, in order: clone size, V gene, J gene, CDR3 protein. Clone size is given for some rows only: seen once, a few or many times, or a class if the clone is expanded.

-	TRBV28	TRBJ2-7	CASSPGQQLRKYEQYF
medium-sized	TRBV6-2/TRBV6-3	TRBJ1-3	CASSYARSSGNTIYF
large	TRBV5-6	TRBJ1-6	CASSLGQGTSPLHF
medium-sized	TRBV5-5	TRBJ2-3	CASSTTGTRATDTQYF
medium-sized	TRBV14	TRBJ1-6	CASSQDPAGRSPLHF
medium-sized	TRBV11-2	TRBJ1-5	CASSLEAGLNQPQHF
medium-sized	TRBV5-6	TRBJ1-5	CASSMLLGNQPQHF
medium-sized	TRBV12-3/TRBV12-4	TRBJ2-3	CASRTTGGEDTQYF
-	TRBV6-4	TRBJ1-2	CASIWTGGGGYTF
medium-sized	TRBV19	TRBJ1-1	CASRDRDIDEAFF
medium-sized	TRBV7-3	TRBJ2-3	CASRFTTRATDTQYF
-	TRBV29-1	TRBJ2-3	CSVKDSGRAPDTQYF
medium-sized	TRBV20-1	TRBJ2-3	CSPGLAGSTDTQYF
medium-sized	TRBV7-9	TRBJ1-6	CASSLGSVSSYNSPLHF
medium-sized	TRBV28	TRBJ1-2	CASGSTSRDAPYYGYTF
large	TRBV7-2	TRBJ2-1	CASSLGSYNEQFF
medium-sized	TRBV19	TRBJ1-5	CASSIPGQGARQPQHF
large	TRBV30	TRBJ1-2	CGLDVYSDLNYGYTF
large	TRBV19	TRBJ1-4	CASSARGEGKLFF
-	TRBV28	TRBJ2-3	CASRGPYGSTDTQYF
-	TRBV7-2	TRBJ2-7	CASSLEGRGYEQYF
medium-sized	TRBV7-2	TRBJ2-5	CASSSRTAGQETQYF
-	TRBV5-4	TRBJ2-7	CASSLAGSIEQYF
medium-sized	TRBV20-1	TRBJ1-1	CSATTGGLNTEAFF
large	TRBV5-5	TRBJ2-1	CASSLEQGFHEQFF
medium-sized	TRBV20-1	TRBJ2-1	CSARLDRVNEQFF